Below, 16 T cell receptor beta chains from the same sample are listed, as sequenced in a study of T cell clonotyping in hematopoietic cell transplantation. This table comes from immunoSEQ multiplex PCR, and its TCRdb copy is limited to in-frame clones, with some not included. In the table there are just under 3,500 clones, about 70% of which are singletons. The sample consisted of peripheral blood mononuclear cells, taken 30 days after allogeneic stem cell transplant. The receptors shown here come from a male patient aged 40-50 years who had an allogeneic stem cell transplant from an unrelated donor, so the T cells may come from the graft donor. Some clones in this sample may be carry-over from other donors' samples.

The chain joins TRBV19 to TRBJ1-1, with D unresolved. The ends were cut back, 0 bases at V and 0 bases at J, with 14 bases in the middle. There are 17 residues in the CDR3. Per germline, CDR1 LNHDA and CDR2 SQIVND (reference sequence). In nucleotides, the CDR3 is TGTGCCAGTAGTATAGACCCGTGGTTTCGGATGAACACTGAAGCTTTCTTT. This codes for CASSIDPWFRMNTEAFF.

This clone was detected only a few times. The CDR3: CASSQEIQGAGYTF. The DNA for the CDR3 is TGTGCCAGCAGCCAAGAGATACAGGGGGCGGGCTACACCTTC. V gene TRBV4-2 combines with J gene TRBJ1-2; the match to TRBD1 covers 9 bases. The CDR3 spans 14 residues. Looked up from germline, CDR1 is LGHNA and CDR2 is YNFKEQ. The V segment lost 0 bases and the J segment 8 bases; nucleotides outside the gene matches: 4.

The count of this clone is one. This rearrangement joins TRBV5-4 to TRBJ1-2, with a tentative D call TRBD1 (6 bases). Trimming removed 2 bases from V and 7 bases from J, with 15 bases in between. Germline assignment: CDR1 SGHNT and CDR2 YYREEE (reference sequence). This CDR3 is built from 14 residues. The DNA for the CDR3 is TGTGCCAGCAGCTTAGGGGGAGACACGTTTGGCTACACCTTC. Translating gives CASSLGGDTFGYTF.

This clone was counted between two and nine times. This rearrangement joins TRBV27 to TRBJ1-4, with a weak D call TRBD1 (5 bases). The V end was cut by 6 bases, the J end by 8 bases, with 13 bases between. CDR3 length: 13 amino acids. CDR1 and CDR2 from the germline V gene are MNHEY and SMNVEV (reference sequence). The DNA of the CDR3 is TGTGCCAGCAGCTTGGCGGGGGAAGAAAAACTGTTTTTT. It yields the protein CASSLAGEEKLFF.

The CDR3 DNA sequence: TGTGCCAGCAGCGACAGGGGGCGGAATGAGCAGTTCTTC. It yields the protein CASSDRGRNEQFF. The genes are TRBV7-3 and TRBJ2-1, with 10 bases that match TRBD1. Germline CDR1 reads SGHTA; CDR2 reads FQGTGA. This CDR3 is 13 amino acids long. The V gene end was trimmed by 5 bases and the J gene end by 7 bases; junction bases not matched to a gene: 2.

The gene calls are TRBV19 and TRBJ1-1, with D possibly matching TRBD1 (5 bases). The V gene lost 2 bases and the J gene lost 7 bases, with 17 bases spanning the gap. CDR1 is LNHDA, CDR2 SQIVND, per germline (reference sequence). CDR3 length equals 15 residues. CDR3 sequence reads: CASSITTGSDLEAFF. DNA of the CDR3: TGTGCCAGTAGTATAACAACAGGCAGTGATCTTGAAGCTTTCTTT.

The CDR3 is CASSVEGYNEQFF. For the CDR3, the DNA is TGTGCCAGCAGTGTGGAGGGGTACAATGAGCAGTTCTTC. This rearrangement joins TRBV6-4 to TRBJ2-1; tentatively, D is TRBD2 (6 bases). Germline loops: CDR1 MRHNA, CDR2 SNTAGT. CDR3 size: 13 residues. Trimming took off 4 bases at V and 4 bases at J, with 8 bases between the two ends.

This clone was counted once. The DNA of the CDR3 is TGTGCCAGCAGTGCGGGACTGCGCTCCTACGAGCAGTACTTC. Amino acid sequence: CASSAGLRSYEQYF. The V call is TRBV28, the J call TRBJ2-7; tentative D call: TRBD2 (6 bases). Per germline, CDR1 MDHEN and CDR2 SYDVKM. With 5 bases removed from V and 0 bases from J, the gap between germline ends came to 11 bases. CDR3 length equals 14 residues.

The J gene is TRBJ2-3, the V gene TRBV6-4, with 10 bases fitting TRBD1. The trim removed 5 bases at V and 5 bases at J, leaving 4 bases unmatched. Germline CDR1 and CDR2: MRHNA and SNTAGT. The CDR3 sequence is 14 residues long. This CDR3 reads CASSTGQGGDTQYF. In DNA form, the CDR3 reads TGTGCCAGCAGTACCGGACAGGGGGGAGATACGCAGTATTTT.

The chain recombines TRBV19 with TRBJ1-1; possible D gene TRBD1, 6 bases. V gave up 3 bases and J gave up 1 base, with 18 bases separating them. The CDR3 loop spans 17 amino acids. Germline values: CDR1 LNHDA, CDR2 SQIVND (reference sequence). The CDR3 nucleotides read TGTGCCAGTAGTATGGGGGTTTTGCGGGGGGCGAACACTGAAGCTTTCTTT. This translates into CASSMGVLRGANTEAFF.

The chain recombines TRBV5-1 with TRBJ1-2, with a weak D call TRBD1 (6 bases). The V end was cut by 0 bases, the J end by 3 bases, with 15 bases between. Germline CDR1 reads SGHRS; CDR2 reads YFSETQ. The CDR3 consists of 16 residues. CDR3 in amino acids: CASSLESRGDDYGYTF. Here the CDR3 DNA reads TGCGCCAGCAGCTTGGAAAGCAGGGGAGATGACTATGGCTACACCTTC.

The gene calls are TRBV7-2 and TRBJ1-5; TRBD1 is a possible D gene (5 bases). Trimming stripped 5 bases from V and 0 bases from J, with 17 bases between. CDR1 is SGHTA, CDR2 FQGNSA, per germline. The CDR3 sequence is 17 residues long. CDR3 protein: CASSGTGTGSSNQPQHF. The CDR3 DNA reads TGTGCCAGCAGCGGAACCGGGACGGGATCTAGCAATCAGCCCCAGCATTTT.

This clone was recorded once. The rearrangement uses TRBV4-1 and TRBJ2-7; no firm D call. The V end was cut by 0 bases, the J end by 4 bases, with 4 bases between. The CDR3 length is 12 residues. Germline V gives CDR1 MGHRA, CDR2 YSYEKL. CDR3 protein: CASSQEGYEQYF. The CDR3 nucleotides read TGCGCCAGCAGCCAAGAGGGGTACGAGCAGTACTTC.

This sequence joins TRBV27 and TRBJ2-7; D perhaps matches TRBD1 (6 bases). This CDR3 contains 14 residues. V lost 5 bases to trimming and J lost 5 bases, with 16 bases between them. Germline CDR1 reads MNHEY; CDR2 reads SMNVEV (reference sequence). CDR3 sequence reads: CASSIYGTPDEQYF. The CDR3 bases are TGTGCCAGCAGTATATACGGGACACCTGACGAGCAGTACTTC.

The chain combines TRBV28 with TRBJ1-2; maybe TRBD1 (6 bases). Per germline, CDR1 MDHEN and CDR2 SYDVKM. This CDR3 is built from 13 residues. Trimming took off 5 bases at V and 3 bases at J, with 10 bases between the two ends. CDR3 nucleotide sequence: TGTGCCAGCAGTCAAGGACAGCACTATGGCTACACCTTC. Its protein is CASSQGQHYGYTF.

This chain joins TRBV7-9 and TRBJ1-6; weak D call: TRBD1 (5 bases). This CDR3 comprises 14 residues. The germline CDR1 and CDR2 sequences are SEHNR and FQNEAQ (reference sequence). Trimming shortened V by 11 bases and J by 0 bases, and 11 bases separated the two germline ends. In DNA form, the CDR3 reads TGTGCCTTAACGGGGGTCTCCTATAATTCACCCCTCCACTTT. Translation gives CALTGVSYNSPLHF.